Included here is one T cell receptor beta chain sequence, with context. In this sample, this clonotype turned up many times. Its antigen remains unidentified. The record has no base qualities; no much larger clone is one base away. The sample belongs to a study of T cells in Graves' hyperthyroidism and ophthalmopathy (dated by TCRdb to about 2019). For the wider study: Peripheral blood was collected at initial diagnosis, before any treatment. To identify TCR V-J signatures that set the groups apart, the researchers used a discovery cohort of 90 to 100 patients, made up of around 42 with Graves' ophthalmopathy and some 58 with stable Graves' hyperthyroidism. The study also compared thyroid tissue and blood T-cell repertoires from several Graves' hyperthyroidism patients. Following sampling, methimazole starting at 30 mg daily was given to hyperthyroidism patients, and high-dose intravenous methylprednisolone was given to ophthalmopathy patients. TCR Vbeta CDR3 sequencing of around 130 peripheral blood samples (under 45 ophthalmopathy, roughly 74 hyperthyroidism and roughly 17 progressor patients) is reported in the paper. The 100 discovery patients were randomly divided into training and test sets at a 7:3 ratio. Whether ophthalmopathy could be predicted prospectively was tested in an independent validation cohort made up of roughly 19 hyperthyroidism patients plus 17 patients who later progressed to ophthalmopathy.

Stable Graves' hyperthyroidism was defined as the absence of progression to ophthalmopathy over 18 months of follow-up. Hyperthyroidism patients were newly diagnosed, with disease duration under 2 months, and aged 18 to 65 years. Patients with uncontrolled infections, other autoimmune diseases, pregnancy or lactation were excluded. Clinical symptoms, serum thyroxine and TRAb, thyroid ultrasound, and orbital computed tomography formed the basis for the diagnoses. Ficoll-Paque density gradient centrifugation was used to isolate PBMCs from 10 ml of fresh peripheral blood. Trizol reagent was used to extract total RNA, and RNA quality was then checked on an Agilent 2100 Bioanalyzer. Germline trimming amounts to 3 bases on V and 2 bases on J, with 7 as the count of junction bases outside the gene matches. The CDR3 goes from the cysteine to the phenylalanine over 15 residues. CDR3 DNA only is kept here, 45 bases in frame from base 1. CDR1 and CDR2 are read off the germline V gene as KGHSH and LQKENI.

Amplification of TCR beta CDR3 regions was carried out from RNA transcripts. The TCR CDR3 was subjected to a first round of RT-PCR using the HTBI primer set and the Qiagen OneStep RT-PCR kit. Libraries were constructed in a second round of multiplex PCR, after which size selection and purification were carried out. The libraries were sequenced on an Illumina HiSeq2000 using paired-end 100 bp reads. The paper's data handling went like this. SOAPnuke was used to process the raw data, with reads discarded if the reads contained adapters or uncalled bases, had a mean Phred below 15, or lacked an exact constant-primer or identifier match. COPE v1.2.5 was used to merge the high-quality paired reads, and each unique nucleotide sequence was defined as a clonotype. Clonotypes were aligned to IMGT TRBV, TRBD and TRBJ reference segments using MiTCR v1.1. The analysis was restricted to V-J combinations with a frequency above 0.0001, which together covered 99% to 99.2% of the repertoires. The TCS score was defined as the ratio of F50 (clonal expansion) to E x V (chaos), calculated using BLOSUM62-based TCRdist between CDR3 peptides within each V-J. Welch's t-statistics and random forest reduced some 510 V-J features to roughly 13, which were used in a naive Bayes classifier (R e1071). Clones were called with MiXCR by TCRdb after fastp trimmed the public reads at Q25, and only in-frame beta chains were retained. Identical CDR3 protein sequences are pooled into one entry, listed with their most common genes and DNA. TCRdb, rather than the study authors, made the V and J calls. The sample has over 150,000 distinct CDR3 sequences on record, about 17% of them singletons. The ten top clones hold about 56% of the sample.

Beyond this particular receptor, the publication reports: In validation, the model predicted progression to ophthalmopathy a median of 6.5 months before onset, with approximately 68% sensitivity and roughly 77% specificity. Sample size was not statistically predetermined, and investigators were not blinded to group allocation. Most expanded thyroid clonotypes (frequency above 0.001) were also detected in blood, suggesting blood repertoires may reflect thyroid immune responses. Ophthalmopathy was separated from stable hyperthyroidism by a 13 V-J signature model, with 85% to 90% sensitivity and about 81% specificity obtained in cross-validation and 80%/75% obtained in testing.

The sequenced material came from blood. The chain is assembled from TRBV18 and TRBJ2-7; the central 7 bases match TRBD2. This clonotype originated in a woman aged 45-65 years with Graves' hyperthyroidism. The DNA sequence follows: TGTGCCAGCTCACCTGCGCAGGGAGGGACCTACGAGCAGTACTTC. This yields the protein CASSPAQGGTYEQYF. Supplemented by the reference TRBV18 and TRBJ2-7 proteins around the CDR3, the complete variable domain is NAGVMQNPRHLVRRRGQEARLRCSPMKGHSHVYWYRQLPEEGLKFMVYLQKENIIDESGMPKERFSAEFPKEGPSILRIQQVVRGDSAAYFCASSPAQGGTYEQYFGPGTRLTVT.